Sequencing of this T cell receptor beta chain was carried out in a study of cytomegalovirus exposure and HLA in healthy donors. Study observations and caveats: Later on, analysis showed that most CMV-associated TCR beta chains appeared to be HLA-restricted.

With 60 Vbeta and 13 Jbeta primers, the PCR was carried out. Repertoires were generated with immunoSEQ multiplex PCR, while TCRdb's copy carries only in-frame clones and drops some. The listing contains over 120,000 clones. A remark on this clone: Its target is not known.

Everyone who donated was a healthy bone marrow donor. Germline CDR1 and CDR2: SQVTM and ANQGSEA. Trimming took 5 bases from V and 0 from J; bases not matched to a gene: 5. The CDR3 has 14 residues. The origin of this receptor is a male donor in good health and CMV-seronegative. Source material: PBMCs. The rearrangement joins TRBV29-1 to TRBJ2-5; TRBD1 agrees at 8 bases. CDR3 amino acids: CSVQGAFHQETQYF. CDR3 bases: TGCAGCGTTCAGGGGGCTTTTCACCAAGAGACCCAGTACTTC.